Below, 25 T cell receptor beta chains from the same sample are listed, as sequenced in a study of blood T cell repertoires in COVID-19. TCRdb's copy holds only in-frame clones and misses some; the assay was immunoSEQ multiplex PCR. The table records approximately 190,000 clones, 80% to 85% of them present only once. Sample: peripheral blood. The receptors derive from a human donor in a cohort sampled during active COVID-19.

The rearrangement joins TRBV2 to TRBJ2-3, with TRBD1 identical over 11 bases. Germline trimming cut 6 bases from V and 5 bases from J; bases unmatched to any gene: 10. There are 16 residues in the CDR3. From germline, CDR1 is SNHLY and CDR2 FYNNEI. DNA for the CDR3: TGTGCCAGCAGACCTAGGACAGGGGGCAGGGGAGATACGCAGTATTTT. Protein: CASRPRTGGRGDTQYF. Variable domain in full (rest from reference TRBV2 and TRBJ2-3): EPEVTQTPSHQVTQMGQEVILRCVPISNHLYFYWYRQILGQKVEFLVSFYNNEISEKSEIFDDQFSVERPDGSNFTLKIRSTKLEDSAMYFCASRPRTGGRGDTQYFGPGTRLTVL.

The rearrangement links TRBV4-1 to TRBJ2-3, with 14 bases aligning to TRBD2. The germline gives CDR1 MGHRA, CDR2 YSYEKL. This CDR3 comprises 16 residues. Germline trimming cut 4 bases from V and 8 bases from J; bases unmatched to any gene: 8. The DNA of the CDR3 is TGCGCCAGCAGCCTTGGCGGGACTAGCGGGAGTTCTACGCAGTATTTT. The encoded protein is CASSLGGTSGSSTQYF.

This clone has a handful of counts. The CDR3 DNA sequence: TGTGCCAGCAGCGGCAGACTTGGTTCACCCCTCCACTTT. Amino acids: CASSGRLGSPLHF. The chain carries TRBV7-9 and TRBJ1-6; D unresolved. The CDR3 has 13 residues. Germline V gives CDR1 SEHNR, CDR2 FQNEAQ (reference sequence). Trimming took 5 bases from V and 9 from J, leaving 11 bases between them.

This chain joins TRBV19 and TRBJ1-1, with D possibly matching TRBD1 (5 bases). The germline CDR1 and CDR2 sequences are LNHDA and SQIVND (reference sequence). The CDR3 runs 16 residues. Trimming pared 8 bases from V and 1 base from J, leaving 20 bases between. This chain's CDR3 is CASSTPRGGGNTEAFF. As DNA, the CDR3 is TGTGCCAGTTCAACCCCCCGCGGGGGAGGGAACACTGAAGCTTTCTTT.

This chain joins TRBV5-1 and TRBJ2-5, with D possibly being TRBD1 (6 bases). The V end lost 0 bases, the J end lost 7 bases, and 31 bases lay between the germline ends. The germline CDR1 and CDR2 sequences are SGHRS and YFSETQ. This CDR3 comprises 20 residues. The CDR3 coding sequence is TGCGCCAGCAGCTTGGATCCAACGAGACCTCAGGGGACCAACGTCGTGACCCAGTACTTC. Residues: CASSLDPTRPQGTNVVTQYF. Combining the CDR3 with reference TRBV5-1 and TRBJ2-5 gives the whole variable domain KAGVTQTPRYLIKTRGQQVTLSCSPISGHRSVSWYQQTPGQGLQFLFEYFSETQRNKGNFPGRFSGRQFSNSRSEMNVSTLELGDSALYLCASSLDPTRPQGTNVVTQYFGPGTRLLVL.

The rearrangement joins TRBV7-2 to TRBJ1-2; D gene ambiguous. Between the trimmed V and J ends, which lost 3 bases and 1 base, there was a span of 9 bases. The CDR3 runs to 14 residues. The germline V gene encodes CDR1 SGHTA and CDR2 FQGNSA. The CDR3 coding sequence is TGTGCCAGCAGCTTCACAGTACATAACTATGGCTACACCTTC. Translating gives CASSFTVHNYGYTF. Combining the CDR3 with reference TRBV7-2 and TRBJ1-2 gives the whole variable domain GAGVSQSPSNKVTEKGKDVELRCDPISGHTALYWYRQSLGQGLEFLIYFQGNSAPDKSGLPSDRFSAERTGGSVSTLTIQRTQQEDSAVYLCASSFTVHNYGYTFGSGTRLTVV.

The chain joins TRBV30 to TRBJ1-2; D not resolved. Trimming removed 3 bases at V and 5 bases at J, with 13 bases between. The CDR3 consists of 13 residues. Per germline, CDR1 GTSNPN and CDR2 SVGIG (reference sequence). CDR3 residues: CAWRSTGAYGYTF. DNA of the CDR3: TGTGCCTGGAGATCAACGGGAGCGTATGGCTACACCTTC.

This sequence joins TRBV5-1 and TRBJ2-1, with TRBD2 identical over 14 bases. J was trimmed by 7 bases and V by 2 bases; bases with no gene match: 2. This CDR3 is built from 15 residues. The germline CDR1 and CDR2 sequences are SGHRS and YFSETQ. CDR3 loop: CASSFGLAGGNEQFF. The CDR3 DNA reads TGCGCCAGCAGCTTTGGACTAGCGGGAGGTAATGAGCAGTTCTTC.

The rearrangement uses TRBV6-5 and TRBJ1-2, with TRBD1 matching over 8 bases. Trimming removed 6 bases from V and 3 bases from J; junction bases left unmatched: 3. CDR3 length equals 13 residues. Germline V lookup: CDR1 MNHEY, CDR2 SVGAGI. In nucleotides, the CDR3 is TGTGCCAGCAGCGCGGACAGGGACTATGGCTACACCTTC. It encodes CASSADRDYGYTF.

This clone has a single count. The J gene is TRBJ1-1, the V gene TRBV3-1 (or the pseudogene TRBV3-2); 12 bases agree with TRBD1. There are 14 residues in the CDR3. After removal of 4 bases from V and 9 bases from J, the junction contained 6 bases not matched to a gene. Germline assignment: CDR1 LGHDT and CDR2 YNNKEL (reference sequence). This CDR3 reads CASSPGTGGFKAFF. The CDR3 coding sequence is TGTGCCAGCAGCCCCGGGACAGGGGGCTTTAAAGCTTTCTTT.

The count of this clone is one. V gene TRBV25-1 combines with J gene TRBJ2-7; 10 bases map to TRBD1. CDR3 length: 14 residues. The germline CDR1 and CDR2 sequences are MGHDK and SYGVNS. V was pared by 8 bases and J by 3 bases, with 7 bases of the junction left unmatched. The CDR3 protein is CASEGGTGVYEQYF. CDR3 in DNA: TGTGCCAGCGAAGGGGGGACAGGGGTCTACGAGCAGTACTTC.

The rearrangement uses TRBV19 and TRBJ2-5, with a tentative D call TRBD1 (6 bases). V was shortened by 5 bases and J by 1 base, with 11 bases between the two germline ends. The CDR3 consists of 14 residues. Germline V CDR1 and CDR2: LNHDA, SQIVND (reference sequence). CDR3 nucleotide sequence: TGTGCCAGTAGTGTCCAGGGGCCCCAAGAGACCCAGTACTTC. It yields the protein CASSVQGPQETQYF.

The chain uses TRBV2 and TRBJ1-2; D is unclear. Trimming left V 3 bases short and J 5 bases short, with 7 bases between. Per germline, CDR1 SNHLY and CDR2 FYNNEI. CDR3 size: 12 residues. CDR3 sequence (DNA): TGTGCCAGCAGTGAGTCCGTATATGGCTACACCTTC. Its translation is CASSESVYGYTF.

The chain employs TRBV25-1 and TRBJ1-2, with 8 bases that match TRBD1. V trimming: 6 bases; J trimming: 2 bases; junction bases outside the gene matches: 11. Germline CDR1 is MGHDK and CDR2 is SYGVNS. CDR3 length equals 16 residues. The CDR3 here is CASRPGQEKPNYGYTF. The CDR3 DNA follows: TGTGCCAGCAGACCGGGACAGGAAAAACCGAACTATGGCTACACCTTC.

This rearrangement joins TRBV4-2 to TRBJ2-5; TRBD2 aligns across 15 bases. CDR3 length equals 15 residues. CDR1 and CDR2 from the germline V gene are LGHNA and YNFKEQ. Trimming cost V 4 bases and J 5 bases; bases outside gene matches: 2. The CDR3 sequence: CASSPGTSGRETQYF. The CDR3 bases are TGTGCCAGCAGCCCCGGGACTAGCGGGAGGGAGACCCAGTACTTC.

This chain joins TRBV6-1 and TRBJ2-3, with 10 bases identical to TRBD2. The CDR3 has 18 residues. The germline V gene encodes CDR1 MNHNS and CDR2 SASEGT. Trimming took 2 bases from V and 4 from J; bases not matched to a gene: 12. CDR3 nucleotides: TGTGCCAGCAGTGAACAAACGAGGGCTAGCGGGAGCCCAGATACGCAGTATTTT. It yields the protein CASSEQTRASGSPDTQYF.

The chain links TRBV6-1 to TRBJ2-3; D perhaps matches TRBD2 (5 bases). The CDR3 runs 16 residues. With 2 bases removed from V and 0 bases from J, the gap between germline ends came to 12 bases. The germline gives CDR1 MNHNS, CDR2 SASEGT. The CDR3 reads CASSERRQTSTDTQYF. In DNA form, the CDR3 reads TGTGCCAGCAGTGAAAGGAGGCAGACTAGCACAGATACGCAGTATTTT.

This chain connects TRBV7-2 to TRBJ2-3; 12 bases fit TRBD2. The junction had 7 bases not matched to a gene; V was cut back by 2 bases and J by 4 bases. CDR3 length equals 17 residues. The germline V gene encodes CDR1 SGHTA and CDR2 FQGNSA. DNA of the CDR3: TGTGCCAGCAGCTTATACCTAGCGGGGGGGATCGCAGATACGCAGTATTTT. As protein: CASSLYLAGGIADTQYF.

The CDR3 nucleotides are TGTGCCAGCAGTTTATATTATAGCTCCTACAATGAGCAGTTCTTC. Its protein is CASSLYYSSYNEQFF. The chain is built from TRBV27 and TRBJ2-1, with unresolved D. The CDR3 spans 15 residues. The ends were cut back, 1 base at V and 0 bases at J, with 7 bases in the middle. The germline V gene encodes CDR1 MNHEY and CDR2 SMNVEV (reference sequence).

For the CDR3, the DNA is TGTGCCAGCAGCCCATATCATTCCGTACAGAGTAACTATGGCTACACCTTC. This gives the protein CASSPYHSVQSNYGYTF. The chain recombines TRBV7-9 with TRBJ1-2; D is unresolved. V dropped 5 bases and J dropped 1 base, with 20 bases sitting between them. CDR1 is SEHNR and CDR2 is FQNEAQ in the germline V gene (reference sequence). CDR3 size: 17 residues.

The CDR3 region is CASSQGQGLRTQYF. For the CDR3, the DNA is TGCGCCAGCAGCCAAGGTCAGGGGCTACGGACCCAGTACTTC. The gene calls are TRBV4-1 and TRBJ2-5, with D maybe TRBD1 (6 bases). Germline V gene sequence: CDR1 MGHRA, CDR2 YSYEKL. V was cut by 1 base and J by 7 bases, with 13 bases left in between. This CDR3 comprises 14 residues.

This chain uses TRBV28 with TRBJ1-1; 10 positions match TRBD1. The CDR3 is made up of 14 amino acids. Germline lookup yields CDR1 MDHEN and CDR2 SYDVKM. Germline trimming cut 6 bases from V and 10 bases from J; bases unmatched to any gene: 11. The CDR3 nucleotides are TGTGCCAGCAGCCCTTTGACAGGGGGCAAAGTAGCTTTCTTT. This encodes CASSPLTGGKVAFF.

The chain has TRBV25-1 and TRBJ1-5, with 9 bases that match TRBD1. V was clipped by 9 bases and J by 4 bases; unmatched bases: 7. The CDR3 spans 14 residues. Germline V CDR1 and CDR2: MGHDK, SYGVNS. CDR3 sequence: CASGDRASNQPQHF. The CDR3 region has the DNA TGTGCCAGTGGGGACAGGGCATCTAATCAGCCCCAGCATTTT.

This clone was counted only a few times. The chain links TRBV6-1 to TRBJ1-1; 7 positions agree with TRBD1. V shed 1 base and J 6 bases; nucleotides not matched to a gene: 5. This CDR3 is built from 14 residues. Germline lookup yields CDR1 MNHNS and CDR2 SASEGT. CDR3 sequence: CASSEETGWPEAFF. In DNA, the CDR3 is TGTGCCAGCAGTGAAGAGACAGGGTGGCCTGAAGCTTTCTTT.

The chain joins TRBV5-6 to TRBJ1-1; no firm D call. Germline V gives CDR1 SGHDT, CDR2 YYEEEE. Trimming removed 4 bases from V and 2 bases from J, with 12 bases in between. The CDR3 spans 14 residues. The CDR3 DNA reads TGTGCCAGCAGCCCGGAGCCATTTAACACTGAAGCTTTCTTT. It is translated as CASSPEPFNTEAFF.